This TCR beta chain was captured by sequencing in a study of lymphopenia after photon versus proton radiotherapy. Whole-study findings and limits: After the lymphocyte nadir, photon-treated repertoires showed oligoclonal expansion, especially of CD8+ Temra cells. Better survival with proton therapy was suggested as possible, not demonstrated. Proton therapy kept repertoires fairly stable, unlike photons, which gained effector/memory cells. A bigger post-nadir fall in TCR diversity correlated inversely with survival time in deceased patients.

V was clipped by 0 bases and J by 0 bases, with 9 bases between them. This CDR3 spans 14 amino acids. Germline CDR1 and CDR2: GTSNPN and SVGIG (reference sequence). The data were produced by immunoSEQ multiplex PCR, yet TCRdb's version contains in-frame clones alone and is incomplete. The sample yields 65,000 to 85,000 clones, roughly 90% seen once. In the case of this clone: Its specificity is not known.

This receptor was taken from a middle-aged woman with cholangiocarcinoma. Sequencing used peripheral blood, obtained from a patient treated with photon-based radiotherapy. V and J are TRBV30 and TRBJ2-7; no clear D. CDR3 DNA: TGTGCCTGGAGTGTACCCCCGAGCTCCTACGAGCAGTACTTC. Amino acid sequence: CAWSVPPSSYEQYF.